These 27 T cell receptor beta chains were sequenced from one sample in a study of blood T cell repertoires in COVID-19. Profiled with immunoSEQ multiplex PCR; TCRdb holds only in-frame clones, not every one. The table records fewer than 150,000 clones, around four fifths of them present only once. Sequenced sample: peripheral blood. The receptors here all came from a human donor in a cohort sampled during active COVID-19.

The V and J genes are TRBV19 and TRBJ2-2; TRBD1 matches 10 bases. J was trimmed by 6 bases and V by 9 bases; bases with no gene match: 13. This CDR3 has 16 amino acids. Germline V gene sequence: CDR1 LNHDA, CDR2 SQIVND (reference sequence). The CDR3 nucleotides read TGTGCCAGCGTCAGGGGGGGACAGGGGTTTCCCGGGGAGCTGTTTTTT. It specifies CASVRGGQGFPGELFF.

The genes are TRBV27 and TRBJ2-1; a possible D gene is TRBD1 (8 bases). Germline V gene data show CDR1 as MNHEY and CDR2 as SMNVEV (reference sequence). With 6 bases removed from V and 7 bases from J, the gap between germline ends came to 19 bases. The CDR3 covers 15 residues. The CDR3 reads CASRLRQGTTNEQFF. CDR3 sequence (DNA): TGTGCCAGCAGATTAAGACAGGGGACTACGAATGAGCAGTTCTTC.

This chain joins TRBV7-9 and TRBJ2-1; TRBD2 matches at 9 bases. J was trimmed by 8 bases and V by 5 bases; bases with no gene match: 7. CDR3 size: 14 residues. Germline CDR1 is SEHNR and CDR2 is FQNEAQ (reference sequence). CDR3 protein: CASSKGGGADEQFF. The CDR3 DNA is TGTGCCAGCAGCAAGGGCGGGGGGGCGGATGAGCAGTTCTTC.

The rearrangement uses TRBV3-1 (or the pseudogene TRBV3-2) and TRBJ2-2; maybe TRBD2 (5 bases). V gave up 0 bases and J gave up 1 base, with 6 bases separating them. Per germline, CDR1 LGHDT and CDR2 YNNKEL (reference sequence). The CDR3 covers 15 residues. Here the CDR3 DNA reads TGTGCCAGCAGCCAAGATGGACTGAACACCGGGGAGCTGTTTTTT. Protein product: CASSQDGLNTGELFF.

The chain has TRBV3-1 (or the pseudogene TRBV3-2) and TRBJ2-1; 10 bases agree with TRBD2. This CDR3 has 14 amino acids. Trimming took 8 bases from V and 7 from J; bases not matched to a gene: 8. From germline, CDR1 is LGHDT and CDR2 YNNKEL (reference sequence). The CDR3 is CASDSGGPRNEQFF. The CDR3 region has the DNA TGTGCCAGCGATAGCGGGGGGCCGAGGAATGAGCAGTTCTTC.

The chain combines TRBV19 with TRBJ2-7; tentatively, D is TRBD2 (7 bases). The germline V gene has CDR1 LNHDA and CDR2 SQIVND (reference sequence). The CDR3 has 14 residues. The V end lost 3 bases, the J end lost 3 bases, and 12 bases lay between the germline ends. This CDR3 reads CASSIGGPLYEQYF. CDR3 bases: TGTGCCAGTAGTATCGGGGGGCCCCTCTACGAGCAGTACTTC. Full variable domain (rest looked up from reference TRBV19 and TRBJ2-7): DGGITQSPKYLFRKEGQNVTLSCEQNLNHDAMYWYRQDPGQGLRLIYYSQIVNDFQKGDIAEGYSVSREKKESFPLTVTSAQKNPTAFYLCASSIGGPLYEQYFGPGTRLTVT.

About this clone: Distinct nucleotide sequences in the sample also encode this CDR3. This chain uses TRBV5-1 with TRBJ2-7; D is unresolved. This CDR3 region has 12 residues. Germline V gives CDR1 SGHRS, CDR2 YFSETQ. Trimming removed 4 bases from V and 5 bases from J, with 10 bases in between. CDR3 protein: CASSLAGHEQYF. CDR3 nucleotides: TGCGCCAGCAGCCTGGCCGGTCACGAGCAGTACTTC.

The chain recombines TRBV9 with TRBJ1-1, with a weak D call TRBD1 (5 bases). From germline, CDR1 is SGDLS and CDR2 YYNGEE. Trimming cost V 5 bases and J 1 base, with 12 bases left between them. The CDR3 sequence is 14 residues long. The CDR3 bases are TGTGCCAGCAGGGGACTCCCTTGGAACACTGAAGCTTTCTTT. Translation: CASRGLPWNTEAFF.

The chain employs TRBV20-1 and TRBJ1-5, with TRBD1 identical over 7 bases. Germline assignment: CDR1 DFQATT and CDR2 SNEGSKA (reference sequence). The CDR3 extends over 12 amino acids. V shed 3 bases, J shed 6 bases, and the junction held 2 bases outside the gene matches. In DNA form, the CDR3 reads TGCAGTGCTAGTTCAGGGGGTCAGCCCCAGCATTTT. This gives the protein CSASSGGQPQHF.

For this clone: At one boundary the junction diverges from the germline segment, which might be a read error. The rearrangement links TRBV6-1 to TRBJ2-5; 12 nucleotides line up with TRBD2. The CDR3 consists of 20 residues. Per the germline V gene, CDR1 is MNHNS and CDR2 is SASEGT. Here the CDR3 DNA reads TGTGCCAGCAGCGAAGGATCCTCCCCGGGACTAGCGGGTTACCAAGAGACCCAGTACTTC. As protein: CASSEGSSPGLAGYQETQYF.

The chain carries TRBV12-3 or TRBV12-4 and TRBJ1-2; D might be TRBD1 (6 bases). This CDR3 spans 13 amino acids. V lost 2 bases to trimming and J lost 7 bases, with 11 bases between them. The CDR3, as DNA: TGTGCCAGCAGTTTACGGGGGGCAAGTGGCTACACCTTC. Translation: CASSLRGASGYTF.

V and J are TRBV5-1 and TRBJ1-6, with TRBD1 matching 9 bases. CDR1 and CDR2 from the germline V gene are SGHRS and YFSETQ. This CDR3 region has 15 residues. Trimming cost V 2 bases and J 9 bases; bases outside gene matches: 6. The DNA for the CDR3 is TGCGCCAGCAGCTTCGACAGGGGGGGAATTTCACCCCTCCACTTT. Translating gives CASSFDRGGISPLHF.

The V gene is TRBV18, the J gene TRBJ1-1; 8 bases are a match to TRBD1. The CDR3 runs to 13 residues. Trimming took 6 bases from V and 0 from J; bases not matched to a gene: 0. Looked up from germline, CDR1 is KGHSH and CDR2 is LQKENI. The CDR3 reads CASSGQVNTEAFF. CDR3 DNA: TGTGCCAGCTCGGGACAGGTGAACACTGAAGCTTTCTTT.

In this sample, this clone turned up once. This chain connects TRBV6-5 to TRBJ1-2; D uncertain. This CDR3 region has 12 residues. The V gene's germline CDR1 is MNHEY and CDR2 SVGAGI. V lost 7 bases, J lost 1 base, and 7 bases lay in between. The CDR3 here is CASTQDNYGYTF. The CDR3 nucleotides read TGTGCCAGCACGCAGGATAACTATGGCTACACCTTC.

V gene TRBV5-1 combines with J gene TRBJ1-2, with D unresolved. V was trimmed by 0 bases and J by 6 bases, leaving 12 bases between them. Germline loops: CDR1 SGHRS, CDR2 YFSETQ. This CDR3 is built from 14 residues. DNA for the CDR3: TGCGCCAGCAGCTTGGCCCCGTGGGAGGATGGCTACACCTTC. Amino acids: CASSLAPWEDGYTF.

The genes are TRBV7-9 and TRBJ2-1, with unresolved D. V lost 4 bases to trimming and J lost 6 bases, with 7 bases between them. CDR3 length: 12 residues. CDR1 and CDR2 (germline): SEHNR, FQNEAQ (reference sequence). CDR3 sequence: CASSSPGNEQFF. DNA for the CDR3: TGTGCCAGCAGCTCACCGGGCAATGAGCAGTTCTTC.

The chain carries TRBV11-2 and TRBJ1-4; 7 bases map to TRBD1. J gave up 11 bases and V 5 bases, and 11 bases lay outside the gene matches. The CDR3 extends over 14 amino acids. Germline V lookup: CDR1 SGHAT, CDR2 FQNNGV. The CDR3 spells CASSLSTGLDKLFF. The CDR3 coding sequence is TGTGCCAGCAGCCTATCGACAGGGTTGGATAAACTGTTTTTT. Complete variable domain (other parts from reference TRBV11-2 and TRBJ1-4): EAGVAQSPRYKIIEKRQSVAFWCNPISGHATLYWYQQILGQGPKLLIQFQNNGVVDDSQLPKDRFSAERLKGVDSTLKIQPAKLEDSAVYLCASSLSTGLDKLFFGSGTQLSVL.

V is TRBV6-5 and J is TRBJ2-7; 10 nucleotides match TRBD1. The CDR3 runs 15 residues. From germline, CDR1 is MNHEY and CDR2 SVGAGI. V shed 5 bases and J 2 bases; nucleotides not matched to a gene: 6. In DNA, the CDR3 is TGTGCCAGCAGTCCGACAGGGGGCAAGACCTACGAGCAGTACTTC. Its translation: CASSPTGGKTYEQYF.

CDR3 amino acids: CASRDSLAERTEAFF. CDR3 nucleotide sequence: TGTGCCAGCAGGGATTCATTGGCGGAGAGGACTGAAGCTTTCTTT. This chain joins TRBV6-4 and TRBJ1-1, with D uncertain. This CDR3 has 15 residues. V lost 6 bases and J lost 5, with 19 bases in between. The germline CDR1 and CDR2 sequences are MRHNA and SNTAGT.

This chain connects TRBV7-9 to TRBJ1-1, with no clear D. The CDR3 contains 11 residues. CDR1 and CDR2 from the germline V gene are SEHNR and FQNEAQ (reference sequence). V was clipped by 5 bases and J by 8 bases, with 9 bases between them. The CDR3: CASSLEGEAFF. CDR3 coding DNA: TGTGCCAGCAGCCTCGAGGGCGAAGCTTTCTTT.

The chain employs TRBV27 and TRBJ2-5; weak D call: TRBD2 (7 bases). The CDR3 runs to 17 residues. V was shortened by 2 bases and J by 5 bases, with 21 bases between the two germline ends. In germline, CDR1 is MNHEY, CDR2 SMNVEV (reference sequence). The CDR3 loop reads CASSLRGASGGMETQYF. For the CDR3, the DNA is TGTGCCAGCAGTTTAAGGGGGGCTAGCGGAGGTATGGAGACCCAGTACTTC.

The CDR3 loop reads CASSLVNSVWGYTF. The CDR3 DNA follows: TGTGCCAGCAGCTTAGTCAATTCGGTTTGGGGCTACACCTTC. The chain employs TRBV7-2 and TRBJ1-2; D not certain. CDR1 SGHTA and CDR2 FQGNSA come from the germline V gene. This CDR3 is built from 14 residues. Trimming cost V 1 base and J 8 bases, with 14 bases left between them.

This sequence joins TRBV3-1 (or the pseudogene TRBV3-2) and TRBJ1-2, with D possibly being TRBD1 (5 bases). The CDR3 contains 15 residues. The V gene lost 0 bases and the J gene lost 4 bases, with 12 bases spanning the gap. CDR1 and CDR2 from the germline V gene are LGHDT and YNNKEL (reference sequence). The CDR3 DNA is TGTGCCAGCAGCCAAGAGGGGGGGATGGGCTATGGCTACACCTTC. Translating gives CASSQEGGMGYGYTF.

This chain uses TRBV23-1 with TRBJ1-4; D is unclear. TRBV23-1 is flagged as an ORF with uncertain function. Trimming took off 0 bases at V and 8 bases at J, with 19 bases between the two ends. The CDR3 spans 17 residues. CDR3 sequence (DNA): TGCGCCAGCAGTCAATCGGGGTTTTGTGCGGGTTCCGAAAAACTGTTTTTT. Protein sequence: CASSQSGFCAGSEKLFF.

The gene calls are TRBV5-1 and TRBJ1-1, with D possibly being TRBD1 (5 bases). Germline assignment: CDR1 SGHRS and CDR2 YFSETQ. The CDR3 is 15 residues long. V lost 0 bases and J 0 bases, leaving 9 bases between the germline ends. CDR3 protein: CASSLEIGVNTEAFF. The CDR3 DNA sequence: TGCGCCAGCAGCTTGGAAATAGGGGTGAACACTGAAGCTTTCTTT.

J is TRBJ1-1 and V is TRBV30; D might be TRBD1 (5 bases). The ends were cut back, 3 bases at V and 1 base at J, with 12 bases in the middle. The CDR3 sequence is 14 residues long. Germline V gives CDR1 GTSNPN, CDR2 SVGIG (reference sequence). In DNA, the CDR3 is TGTGCCTGGAGGGGGGAGGGGAGGAACACTGAAGCTTTCTTT. It yields the protein CAWRGEGRNTEAFF.

The V gene is TRBV14, the J gene TRBJ2-1; 12 bases agree with TRBD2. V lost 4 bases and J lost 8; bases outside the gene matches: 6. The CDR3 has 15 amino acids. CDR1 is SGHDN, CDR2 FVKESK, per germline. This chain's CDR3 is CASSPGLAGPDEQFF. For the CDR3, the DNA is TGTGCCAGCAGCCCTGGACTAGCGGGGCCCGATGAGCAGTTCTTC.